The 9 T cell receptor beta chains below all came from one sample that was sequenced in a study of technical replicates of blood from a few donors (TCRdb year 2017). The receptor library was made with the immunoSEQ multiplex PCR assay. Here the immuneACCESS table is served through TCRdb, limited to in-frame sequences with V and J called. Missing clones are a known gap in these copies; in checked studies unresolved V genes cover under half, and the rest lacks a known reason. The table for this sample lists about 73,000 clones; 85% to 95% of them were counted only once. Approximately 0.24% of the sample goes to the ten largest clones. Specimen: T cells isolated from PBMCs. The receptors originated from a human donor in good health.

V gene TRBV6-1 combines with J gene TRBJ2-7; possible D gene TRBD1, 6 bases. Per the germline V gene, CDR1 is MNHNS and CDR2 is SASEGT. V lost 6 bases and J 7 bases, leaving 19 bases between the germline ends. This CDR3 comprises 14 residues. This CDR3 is CASSHSGVDREQYF. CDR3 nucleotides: TGTGCCAGCAGCCACTCAGGGGTTGATCGGGAGCAGTACTTC.

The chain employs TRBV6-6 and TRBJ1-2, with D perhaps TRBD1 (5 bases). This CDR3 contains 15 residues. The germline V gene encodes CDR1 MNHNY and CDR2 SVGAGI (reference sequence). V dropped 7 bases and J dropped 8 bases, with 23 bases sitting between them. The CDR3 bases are TGTGCCAGCACGTTAGGGTTGGGACTCAGCTACGGCTACACCTTC. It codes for CASTLGLGLSYGYTF.

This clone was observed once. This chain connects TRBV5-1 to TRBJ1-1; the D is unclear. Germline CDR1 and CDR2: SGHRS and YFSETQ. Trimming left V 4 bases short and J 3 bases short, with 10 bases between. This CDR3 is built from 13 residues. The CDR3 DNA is TGCGCCAGCAGCAACCCCGGTTACACTGAAGCTTTCTTT. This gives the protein CASSNPGYTEAFF.

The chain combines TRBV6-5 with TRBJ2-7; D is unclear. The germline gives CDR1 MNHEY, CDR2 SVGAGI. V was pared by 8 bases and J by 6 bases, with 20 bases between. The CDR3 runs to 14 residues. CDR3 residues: CASPRSPERGEQYF. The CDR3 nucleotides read TGTGCCAGCCCCCGGTCCCCGGAGAGAGGCGAGCAGTACTTC.

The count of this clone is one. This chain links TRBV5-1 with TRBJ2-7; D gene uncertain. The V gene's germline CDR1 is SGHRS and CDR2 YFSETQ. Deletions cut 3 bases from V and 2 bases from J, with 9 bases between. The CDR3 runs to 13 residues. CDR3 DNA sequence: TGCGCCAGCAGCTACCCAGGAACCTACGAGCAGTACTTC. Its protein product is CASSYPGTYEQYF.

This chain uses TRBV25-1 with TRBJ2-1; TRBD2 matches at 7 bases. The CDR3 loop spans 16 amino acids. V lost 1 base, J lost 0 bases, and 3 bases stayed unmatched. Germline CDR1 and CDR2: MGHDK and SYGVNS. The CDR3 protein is CASSELTGGSYNEQFF. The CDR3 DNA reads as TGTGCCAGCAGTGAATTAACGGGGGGCTCCTACAATGAGCAGTTCTTC.

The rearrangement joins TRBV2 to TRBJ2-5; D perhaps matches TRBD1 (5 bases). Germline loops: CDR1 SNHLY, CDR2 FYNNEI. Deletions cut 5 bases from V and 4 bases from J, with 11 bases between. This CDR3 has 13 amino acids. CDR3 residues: CASSREGVETQYF. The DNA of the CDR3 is TGTGCCAGCAGTCGAGAAGGGGTAGAGACCCAGTACTTC.

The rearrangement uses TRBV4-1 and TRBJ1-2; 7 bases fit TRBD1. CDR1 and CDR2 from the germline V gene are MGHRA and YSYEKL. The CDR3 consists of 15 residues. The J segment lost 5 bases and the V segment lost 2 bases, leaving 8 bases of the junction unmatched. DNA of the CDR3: TGCGCCAGCAGCCAAAGAGGGGGCCGGAATTATGGCTACACCTTC. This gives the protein CASSQRGGRNYGYTF.

The CDR3 is CASSLGQNYGYTF. The CDR3 DNA sequence: TGTGCCAGCAGCTTAGGACAGAACTATGGCTACACCTTC. J is TRBJ1-2 and V is TRBV5-4, with D perhaps matching TRBD1 (6 bases). Trimming pared 2 bases from V and 2 bases from J, leaving 7 bases between. CDR3 size: 13 residues. Per the germline V gene, CDR1 is SGHNT and CDR2 is YYREEE (reference sequence).